The 20 T cell receptor beta chains presented below share a single source sample, sequenced in a study of T cells and Merkel cell carcinoma outcomes. Assay used: immunoSEQ multiplex PCR; TCRdb lists only in-frame clones, some missing. In the table there are about 15,000 clones, around 86% of which are singletons. The sample comprised tumor tissue from Merkel cell carcinoma. These receptor sequences come from a human donor with Merkel cell carcinoma.

The chain uses TRBV28 and TRBJ2-3; D is perhaps TRBD1 (6 bases). Trimming pared 4 bases from V and 9 bases from J, leaving 20 bases between. Germline assignment: CDR1 MDHEN and CDR2 SYDVKM. The CDR3 has 15 amino acids. CDR3 amino acids: CASSYLSDSHGTQYF. CDR3 DNA sequence: TGTGCCAGCAGTTACCTCTCGGACAGCCACGGAACGCAGTATTTT.

J is TRBJ2-3 and V is TRBV4-1; D is unclear. Germline V gene data show CDR1 as MGHRA and CDR2 as YSYEKL. This CDR3 comprises 16 residues. Trimming took off 4 bases at V and 0 bases at J, with 14 bases between the two ends. CDR3 sequence reads: CASSPQQQISTDTQYF. DNA of the CDR3: TGCGCCAGCAGCCCTCAACAACAAATTAGCACAGATACGCAGTATTTT.

For this clone: One end of the junction is discordant with germline, which a read error may explain. The rearrangement uses TRBV5-1 and TRBJ1-4; D unresolved. This CDR3 has 15 amino acids. Germline CDR1 SGHRS, CDR2 YFSETQ. The CDR3 DNA follows: TGCGCCAACAGCTTGGGCGGGATCGGTAATGAAAAACTGTTTTTT. It codes for CANSLGGIGNEKLFF.

This chain joins TRBV11-2 and TRBJ1-2, with D possibly matching TRBD1 (6 bases). From germline, CDR1 is SGHAT and CDR2 FQNNGV. The CDR3 spans 14 residues. V lost 5 bases and J 6 bases, leaving 16 bases between the germline ends. Written as DNA, the CDR3 is TGTGCCAGCAGCCGTATGGGGGCGCGGGATGGCTACACCTTC. It encodes CASSRMGARDGYTF. Filled out from reference TRBV11-2 and TRBJ1-2, the complete variable domain reads EAGVAQSPRYKIIEKRQSVAFWCNPISGHATLYWYQQILGQGPKLLIQFQNNGVVDDSQLPKDRFSAERLKGVDSTLKIQPAKLEDSAVYLCASSRMGARDGYTFGSGTRLTVV.

The chain has TRBV5-1 and TRBJ2-7; 10 positions agree with TRBD1. Trimming took 3 bases from V and 3 from J; bases not matched to a gene: 3. The CDR3 has 14 residues. Germline V CDR1 and CDR2: SGHRS, YFSETQ. The chain's CDR3 is CASSSDRGLYEQYF. In DNA, the CDR3 is TGCGCCAGCAGCTCAGACAGGGGGCTCTACGAGCAGTACTTC.

The V and J genes are TRBV7-2 and TRBJ1-5, with TRBD1 identical over 7 bases. V shed 4 bases and J 2 bases; nucleotides not matched to a gene: 2. The CDR3 has 14 amino acids. The germline V gene has CDR1 SGHTA and CDR2 FQGNSA. The CDR3 DNA sequence: TGTGCCAGCAGCTCTGGGACAGGCAATCAGCCCCAGCATTTT. This translates into CASSSGTGNQPQHF.

This clone was detected only a few times. The V gene is TRBV5-6, the J gene TRBJ2-3; 7 positions match TRBD2. V was pared by 0 bases and J by 3 bases, with 1 base of the junction left unmatched. The germline gives CDR1 SGHDT, CDR2 YYEEEE. The CDR3 contains 14 residues. CDR3 loop: CASSLGEGTDTQYF. CDR3 nucleotides: TGTGCCAGCAGCTTGGGGGAGGGGACAGATACGCAGTATTTT.

This clone was seen only once. This chain joins TRBV7-2 and TRBJ1-4; D unclear. Germline loops: CDR1 SGHTA, CDR2 FQGNSA. There are 14 residues in the CDR3. V lost 1 base and J lost 8, with 11 bases in between. The CDR3 sequence: CASSLGSLEEKLFF. Written as DNA, the CDR3 is TGTGCCAGCAGCTTAGGCAGCTTGGAGGAAAAACTGTTTTTT.

The V call is TRBV15, the J call TRBJ1-1; D is undetermined. The V end lost 0 bases, the J end lost 0 bases, and 2 bases lay between the germline ends. This CDR3 has 13 amino acids. Germline lookup yields CDR1 LNHNV and CDR2 YYDKDF (reference sequence). The CDR3 DNA follows: TGTGCCACCAGCAGAGATCTGAACACTGAAGCTTTCTTT. Translated: CATSRDLNTEAFF. The whole variable domain, remainder taken from reference TRBV15 and TRBJ1-1, is DAMVIQNPRYQVTQFGKPVTLSCSQTLNHNVMYWYQQKSSQAPKLLFHYYDKDFNNEADTPDNFQSRRPNTSFCFLDIRSPGLGDTAMYLCATSRDLNTEAFFGQGTRLTVV.

The V gene is TRBV13, the J gene TRBJ1-1; maybe TRBD1 (5 bases). The V end lost 1 base, the J end lost 7 bases, and 10 bases lay between the germline ends. The length of the CDR3 is 13 residues. Germline values: CDR1 PRHDT, CDR2 FYEKMQ (reference sequence). The CDR3 is CASSLAGVGEAFF. CDR3 nucleotides: TGTGCCAGCAGCTTAGCGGGGGTGGGTGAAGCTTTCTTT.

The rearrangement joins TRBV4-1 to TRBJ2-1; 7 bases line up with TRBD1. Germline V gives CDR1 MGHRA, CDR2 YSYEKL. This CDR3 has 14 amino acids. V dropped 4 bases and J dropped 8; count of bases not matched to a gene: 8. CDR3 loop: CASSRDSLQDEQFF. The DNA for the CDR3 is TGCGCCAGCAGCCGGGACAGTCTACAGGATGAGCAGTTCTTC.

The rearrangement joins TRBV15 to TRBJ1-1, with D hard to call. There are 13 residues in the CDR3. In germline, CDR1 is LNHNV, CDR2 YYDKDF (reference sequence). Trimming shortened V by 4 bases and J by 1 base, and 7 bases separated the two germline ends. The CDR3 loop reads CATSKGRNTEAFF. CDR3 DNA: TGTGCCACCAGCAAGGGTAGGAACACTGAAGCTTTCTTT.

The chain employs TRBV5-1 and TRBJ1-1; D is undetermined. V lost 1 base and J 4 bases, leaving 8 bases between the germline ends. Germline V gene sequence: CDR1 SGHRS, CDR2 YFSETQ. The CDR3 has 13 residues. Here the CDR3 DNA reads TGCGCCAGCAGCTTGCAAATTCTCACTGAAGCTTTCTTT. Translating it yields CASSLQILTEAFF.

The chain recombines TRBV9 with TRBJ1-5; D not certain. V dropped 0 bases and J dropped 8 bases, with 15 bases sitting between them. The CDR3 totals 15 residues. Germline V gene lookup returns CDR1 SGDLS and CDR2 YYNGEE. CDR3: CASSVVGAIGEPQHF. The CDR3 DNA follows: TGTGCCAGCAGCGTAGTGGGAGCGATCGGCGAGCCCCAGCATTTT.

This sequence joins TRBV4-1 and TRBJ2-7; 7 bases match TRBD2. The CDR3 totals 18 residues. The germline CDR1 and CDR2 sequences are MGHRA and YSYEKL. Trimming at V came to 4 bases and at J to 0 bases, leaving 15 bases not matched to a gene. CDR3 DNA sequence: TGCGCCAGCAGCCCAAAAAGCTTCGTGTCGGGAGGCTCCTACGAGCAGTACTTC. Its protein is CASSPKSFVSGGSYEQYF.

V and J are TRBV5-1 and TRBJ2-7; D perhaps matches TRBD2 (5 bases). CDR1 is SGHRS, CDR2 YFSETQ, per germline. V lost 4 bases to trimming and J lost 2 bases, with 19 bases between them. This CDR3 has 16 amino acids. The CDR3 sequence: CASSPGLSRAAYEQYF. The CDR3 DNA follows: TGCGCCAGCAGCCCAGGACTGAGTCGGGCGGCCTACGAGCAGTACTTC.

This clone came up once. In DNA, the CDR3 is TGTGCCAGCAGCTTGGGACAGGCGAACACTGAAGCTTTCTTT. Residues: CASSLGQANTEAFF. The gene calls are TRBV5-4 and TRBJ1-1; TRBD1 is a possible D gene (6 bases). The V end lost 0 bases, the J end lost 1 base, and 7 bases lay between the germline ends. CDR1 is SGHNT, CDR2 YYREEE, per germline (reference sequence). This CDR3 region has 14 residues.

V and J are TRBV28 and TRBJ2-5; possibly TRBD2 for D (5 bases). Germline CDR1 MDHEN, CDR2 SYDVKM. The CDR3 loop spans 14 amino acids. The V and J ends lost 8 bases and 2 bases respectively, with 15 bases between them. The CDR3 DNA reads as TGTGCCAGCTATGGAAGCGGCCCTCAAGAGACCCAGTACTTC. Encoded protein: CASYGSGPQETQYF.

V and J are TRBV9 and TRBJ1-4, with 7 bases aligning to TRBD1. V was pared by 1 base and J by 7 bases, with 7 bases of the junction left unmatched. There are 15 residues in the CDR3. Germline CDR1 is SGDLS and CDR2 is YYNGEE. CDR3 DNA sequence: TGTGCCAGCAGCGTAACAGGGGCAGGAGTTGAAAAACTGTTTTTT. The encoded protein is CASSVTGAGVEKLFF.

The chain is built from TRBV10-3 and TRBJ1-1, with D possibly matching TRBD1 (6 bases). Germline V gene data show CDR1 as ENHRY and CDR2 as SYGVKD. V gave up 2 bases and J gave up 5 bases, with 12 bases separating them. This CDR3 is 14 amino acids long. CDR3 sequence reads: CAISEETRGTEAFF. DNA for the CDR3: TGTGCCATCAGTGAGGAGACCAGGGGAACTGAAGCTTTCTTT.